These 12 T cell receptor beta chains were all obtained from the same sample, sequenced in a study of blood T cells in healthy people across ages. The use of a sample-barcoded 5' primer and a J-beta primer mix characterized a second PCR of roughly 7 to 11 cycles. One entry per CDR3 protein results from TCRdb running MiXCR on the 5' RACE reads. The sample consists of over a million distinct CDR3 sequences, almost 60% of them appearing once. Sequences were obtained from blood. The origin of the receptors is a man younger than 35 in good health.

This clonotype was picked up a small number of times. This chain connects TRBV6-5 to TRBJ2-5, with D perhaps TRBD2 (6 bases). In germline, CDR1 is MNHEY, CDR2 SVGAGI. The CDR3 covers 12 residues. CDR3 nucleotide sequence: TGTGCTAGCGGTAGGACCCAGGAGACCCAGTACTTC. Translating gives CASGRTQETQYF.

The gene calls are TRBV5-1 and TRBJ1-1, with 7 nucleotides matching TRBD1. V lost 7 bases to trimming and J lost 3 bases; unmatched junction nucleotides: 6. CDR1 is SGHRS, CDR2 YFSETQ, per germline. The CDR3 totals 13 residues. The CDR3 here is CASGLTGDTEAFF. CDR3 DNA: TGCGCCAGCGGACTTACAGGGGACACTGAAGCTTTCTTT.

This rearrangement joins TRBV7-2 to TRBJ2-3; 7 nucleotides agree with TRBD2. The germline V gene has CDR1 SGHTA and CDR2 FQGNSA. There are 15 residues in the CDR3. The V and J ends lost 9 bases and 3 bases, in that order; junction bases with no gene match: 12. The CDR3 sequence: CARSGKTRGTDTQYF. CDR3 bases: TGTGCCAGGAGCGGGAAGACTAGAGGGACAGATACGCAGTATTTT.

This clonotype was counted a single time. The gene calls are TRBV7-6 and TRBJ2-7; D possibly corresponds to TRBD1 (6 bases). TRBJ2-5 matches the DNA end more closely, so the J call is doubtful. The CDR3 runs to 14 residues. Per the germline V gene, CDR1 is SGHVS and CDR2 is FNYEAQ. CDR3: CASSSNPRGETQYF. For the CDR3, the DNA is TGTGCCAGCAGTTCGAACCCCAGGGGAGAGACCCAGTACTTC.

CDR3 nucleotide sequence: TGTGCCAGCAGCGTTACCCCGAGCTCCTACAATGAGCAGTTCTTC. Amino acids: CASSVTPSSYNEQFF. The chain uses TRBV7-2 and TRBJ2-1; D unresolved. V was pared by 5 bases and J by 0 bases, with 11 bases between. The germline V gene encodes CDR1 SGHTA and CDR2 FQGNSA. CDR3 length: 15 residues.

The V call is TRBV13, the J call TRBJ2-7; 7 bases map to TRBD1. Germline V gene lookup returns CDR1 PRHDT and CDR2 FYEKMQ (reference sequence). Trimming removed 5 bases from V and 2 bases from J; junction bases left unmatched: 9. The length of the CDR3 is 15 residues. The CDR3 DNA is TGTGCCAGCAGCGTGGATGGGACAGCCACCTACGAGCAGTACTTC. It yields the protein CASSVDGTATYEQYF.

The table lists this clonotype with a few counts. The V gene is TRBV25-1, the J gene TRBJ2-5; D may be TRBD2 (6 bases). The CDR3 spans 14 residues. V was shortened by 2 bases and J by 5 bases, with 12 bases between the two germline ends. CDR1 is MGHDK, CDR2 SYGVNS, per germline. The CDR3 is CASSETGVLETQYF. The DNA for the CDR3 is TGTGCCAGCAGTGAAACGGGGGTATTGGAGACCCAGTACTTC.

This clonotype was seen a handful of times. The gene calls are TRBV20-1 and TRBJ2-5, with 7 bases fitting TRBD2. The CDR3 is 15 amino acids. Germline CDR1 DFQATT, CDR2 SNEGSKA (reference sequence). V trimming: 5 bases; J trimming: 3 bases; junction bases outside the gene matches: 12. CDR3 sequence reads: CSAQIGEGLKETQYF. Written as DNA, the CDR3 is TGCAGTGCTCAAATAGGGGAGGGGTTAAAAGAGACCCAGTACTTC.

The rearrangement links TRBV20-1 to TRBJ2-4; D not certain. The CDR3 has 14 residues. Trimming removed 4 bases at V and 0 bases at J, with 10 bases between. CDR1 is DFQATT, CDR2 SNEGSKA, per germline (reference sequence). The CDR3 loop reads CSANTGLAKNIQYF. The CDR3 DNA reads as TGCAGTGCTAATACTGGTTTAGCCAAAAACATTCAGTACTTC.

The chain employs TRBV11-2 and TRBJ2-1; TRBD2 is a possible D gene (5 bases). CDR1 and CDR2 (germline): SGHAT, FQNNGV. The V end lost 1 base, the J end lost 0 bases, and 10 bases lay between the germline ends. The CDR3 extends over 16 amino acids. The CDR3 DNA sequence: TGTGCCAGCAGCTTAGTTAGGAGGAGCTCCTACAATGAGCAGTTCTTC. Residues: CASSLVRRSSYNEQFF.

The chain links TRBV6-5 to TRBJ1-6; D is unclear. The CDR3 has 15 residues. V shed 9 bases and J shed 10 bases, with 22 bases lying between them. Looked up from germline, CDR1 is MNHEY and CDR2 is SVGAGI. Here the CDR3 reads CASSLDRPEGSPLHF. CDR3 sequence (DNA): TGTGCCAGTTCCCTTGACCGGCCGGAGGGCTCACCCCTCCACTTT.

V and J are TRBV18 and TRBJ2-1; 8 nucleotides align to TRBD1. V lost 0 bases, J lost 4 bases, and 5 bases stayed unmatched. This CDR3 is built from 16 residues. Germline CDR1 reads KGHSH; CDR2 reads LQKENI. The CDR3 nucleotides read TGTGCCAGCTCACCACCCGGGCAGGGGGCTTACAATGAGCAGTTCTTC. This encodes CASSPPGQGAYNEQFF. Together with reference TRBV18 and TRBJ2-1, the CDR3 gives the full variable domain: NAGVMQNPRHLVRRRGQEARLRCSPMKGHSHVYWYRQLPEEGLKFMVYLQKENIIDESGMPKERFSAEFPKEGPSILRIQQVVRGDSAAYFCASSPPGQGAYNEQFFGPGTRLTVL.